Listed below are T cell receptor beta chains from one sample, sequenced in a study of blood T cell repertoires in COVID-19. This table comes from immunoSEQ multiplex PCR, and its TCRdb copy is limited to in-frame clones, with some not included. The repertoire holds roughly 200,000 clones, with 70% to 90% as singletons. Sample: peripheral blood. These receptors originate from a human donor with active or convalescent COVID-19. The donor label of this sample is uncertain. The conserved cysteine and the conserved F or W are not part of the CDR3 here.

V | CDR3
TRBV10-2 | ASTSGVETQY
TRBV7-9 | ASSPYQETQY
TRBV2 | AIGRGAQGETQY
TRBV18 | ASSPLGTAYEQY
TRBV11-1 | ASSLEVTGIGGYT
TRBV7-9 | ASSRGAGRNTEAF
TRBV6-5 | ASSYDTYTGELF
TRBV29-1 | SVERLGGPLTGETQY
TRBV9 | ASSVGLAGAASDTQY
TRBV2 | ASSVGRGGRSIQY
TRBV7-9 | ASSYGGAYEQY
TRBV28 | ASSLDSGGARDTDTQY
TRBV5-4 | ASRMDAGLASETQY
TRBV4-1 | ASSRMEANTEAF
TRBV5-1 | ASSLESATISYEQY
TRBV7-3 | ASSSLAGSTGDTQY
TRBV7-2 | ASSWAGKNTEAF
TRBV7-9 | ATLTVQAYT
TRBV5-6 | ASSFIDRAGEQY
TRBV7-9 | ASSLAWTGDFGGYT
TRBV6-5 | ATGGLAGAQETQY
TRBV6-7 | ASSYPNQGGRDYSNQPQH
TRBV29-1 | SVEGLYGYT
TRBV19 | ASSTRERQPQH
TRBV5-1 | ASSPRTGKDTEAF
TRBV7-9 | ASSSQRGGRTDTQY
TRBV5-8 | ASSPAGGAYEQY
TRBV6-2/TRBV6-3 | ASSPVGGTTEVF
TRBV7-3 | ASSSGVGNEQF
TRBV5-8 | ASSLEGSEAF
TRBV7-2 | ASSEKVAGRTQY
TRBV19 | ASSARQGSEAF
TRBV19 | ASSAQRQGGEQY
TRBV3-1/TRBV3-2 | ASSIQARGSYT
TRBV18 | ASSPPRGGVTEAF
TRBV3-1/TRBV3-2 | ASSQGRQNTEAF
TRBV5-4 | ASSKPGGDNEQF
TRBV3-1/TRBV3-2 | ASSQRVDRLSFYGYT